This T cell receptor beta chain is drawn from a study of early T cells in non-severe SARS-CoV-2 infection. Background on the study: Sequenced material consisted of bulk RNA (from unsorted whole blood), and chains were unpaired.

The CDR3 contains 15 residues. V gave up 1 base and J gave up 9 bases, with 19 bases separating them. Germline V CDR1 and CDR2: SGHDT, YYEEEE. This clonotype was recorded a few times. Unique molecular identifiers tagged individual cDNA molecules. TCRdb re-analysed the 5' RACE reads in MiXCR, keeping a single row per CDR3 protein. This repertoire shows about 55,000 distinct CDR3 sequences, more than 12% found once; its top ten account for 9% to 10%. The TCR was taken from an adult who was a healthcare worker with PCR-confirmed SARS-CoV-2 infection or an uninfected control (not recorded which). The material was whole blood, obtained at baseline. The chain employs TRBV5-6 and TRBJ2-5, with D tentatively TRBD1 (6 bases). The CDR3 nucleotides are TGTGCCAGCAGCTTGAAGGGGGAAATTAGAGACGCCCAGTACTTC. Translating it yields CASSLKGEIRDAQYF.